The 13 T cell receptor beta chains below all came from one sample that was sequenced in a study of response to subunit inactivated influenza vaccine. TCRdb fed the RT-PCR reads into MiXCR, producing one record per CDR3 protein. Of roughly 160,000 distinct CDR3 sequences listed, roughly 11% are singletons. The sample consisted of non-naive T cells sorted from PBMCs, taken more than 35 days after vaccination. The receptor source for this set is a man aged 45-65 years who received an inactivated influenza vaccine.

For the CDR3, the DNA is TGCAGTGCTAGAGGGACAGGGGGCTCCTATGGCTACACCTTC. As protein: CSARGTGGSYGYTF. J is TRBJ1-2 and V is TRBV20-1, with 11 bases aligning to TRBD1. The CDR3 covers 14 residues. J was trimmed by 4 bases and V by 1 base; bases with no gene match: 2. Germline V CDR1 and CDR2: DFQATT, SNEGSKA (reference sequence).

The J gene is TRBJ2-7, the V gene TRBV20-1, with D possibly matching TRBD2 (5 bases). The CDR3 extends over 13 amino acids. Trimming took off 1 base at V and 2 bases at J, with 9 bases between the two ends. Germline-derived CDR1 and CDR2 are DFQATT and SNEGSKA (reference sequence). The CDR3 loop reads CSARASGTYEQYF. Here the CDR3 DNA reads TGCAGTGCTAGAGCATCGGGAACCTACGAGCAGTACTTC.

This clonotype was seen ten or more times. CDR3 residues: CSVVGTLYNEQFF. The CDR3 coding sequence is TGCAGCGTGGTCGGTACCCTCTACAATGAGCAGTTCTTC. The V call is TRBV29-1, the J call TRBJ2-1; D remains ambiguous. From germline, CDR1 is SQVTM and CDR2 ANQGSEA. The V gene lost 6 bases and the J gene lost 3 bases, with 12 bases spanning the gap. The CDR3 has 13 residues.

The chain combines TRBV4-2 with TRBJ2-6; TRBD2 agrees at 8 bases. Per the germline V gene, CDR1 is LGHNA and CDR2 is YNFKEQ. CDR3 length equals 17 residues. The J segment lost 5 bases and the V segment lost 1 base, leaving 7 bases of the junction unmatched. CDR3 coding DNA: TGTGCCAGCAGCCAAGTCGGCGGGAGGACTAGGGCCAACGTCCTGACTTTC. This sequence encodes CASSQVGGRTRANVLTF.

The chain uses TRBV3-1 and TRBJ1-2, with D possibly TRBD1 on 5 matching bases. Germline V lookup: CDR1 LGHDT, CDR2 YNNKEL (reference sequence). The CDR3 covers 13 residues. V shed 1 base and J shed 7 bases, with 10 bases lying between them. As DNA, the CDR3 is TGTGCCAGCAGCCAAGGACAGACCCCTGGCTACACCTTC. Translated, it gives CASSQGQTPGYTF. Full variable domain (rest looked up from reference TRBV3-1 and TRBJ1-2): DTAVSQTPKYLVTQMGNDKSIKCEQNLGHDTMYWYKQDSKKFLKIMFSYNNKELIINETVPNRFSPKSPDKAHLNLHINSLELGDSAVYFCASSQGQTPGYTFGSGTRLTVV.

The V call is TRBV7-8, the J call TRBJ1-2; perhaps TRBD1 as D (5 bases). V dropped 3 bases and J dropped 3 bases, with 11 bases sitting between them. The CDR3 is 14 residues long. Germline V gene lookup returns CDR1 SGHVS and CDR2 FQNEAQ. The CDR3, as DNA: TGTGCCAGCAGCTTTGGGGGTTCAGACTATGGCTACACCTTC. Translating gives CASSFGGSDYGYTF.

This clonotype was seen ten or more times. The CDR3: CASSLGGQETQYF. The CDR3, as DNA: TGCGCCAGCAGCTTGGGGGGGCAAGAGACCCAGTACTTC. This chain links TRBV5-1 with TRBJ2-5; either TRBD1 or TRBD2 may supply D (5 bases each). The CDR3 sequence is 13 residues long. Trimming pared 0 bases from V and 2 bases from J, leaving 5 bases between. Germline V gene lookup returns CDR1 SGHRS and CDR2 YFSETQ. The variable domain in full, completed from reference TRBV5-1 and TRBJ2-5, reads KAGVTQTPRYLIKTRGQQVTLSCSPISGHRSVSWYQQTPGQGLQFLFEYFSETQRNKGNFPGRFSGRQFSNSRSEMNVSTLELGDSALYLCASSLGGQETQYFGPGTRLLVL.

The chain uses TRBV7-9 and TRBJ2-7, with 9 bases aligning to TRBD1. V gave up 6 bases and J gave up 1 base; unmatched junction bases: 7. Per the germline V gene, CDR1 is SEHNR and CDR2 is FQNEAQ (reference sequence). The CDR3 extends over 15 amino acids. The CDR3 region has the DNA TGTGCCAGCAGTCCCGGACAGGGGAAATCCTACGAGCAGTACTTC. Its protein is CASSPGQGKSYEQYF.

For the CDR3, the DNA is TGTGCCAGCAGTTATGGGGACTCGAACTCCTACGAGCAGTACTTC. It is translated as CASSYGDSNSYEQYF. The chain combines TRBV6-2 or TRBV6-3 with TRBJ2-7; D might be TRBD2 (6 bases). The CDR3 consists of 15 residues. Trimming took off 3 bases at V and 0 bases at J, with 12 bases between the two ends. Per germline, CDR1 MNHEY and CDR2 SVGEGT.

This clonotype has only a few counts. The chain employs TRBV5-1 and TRBJ2-4; TRBD1 might be the D (6 bases). CDR3 length: 13 amino acids. Trimming pared 1 base from V and 8 bases from J, leaving 10 bases between. Germline V CDR1 and CDR2: SGHRS, YFSETQ. DNA for the CDR3: TGCGCCAGCAGCTTGATTTCAGGGGACATTCAGTACTTC. Translating gives CASSLISGDIQYF.

At least ten counts were recorded for this clonotype. The chain employs TRBV24-1 and TRBJ2-7, with 11 bases fitting TRBD1. V gave up 5 bases and J gave up 6 bases; unmatched junction bases: 5. CDR1 is KGHDR and CDR2 is SFDVKD in the germline V gene. The CDR3 totals 14 residues. The DNA of the CDR3 is TGTGCCACCAGTGCCCCCGGGACAGGGGGCGAGCAGTACTTC. Residues: CATSAPGTGGEQYF.

This clonotype was counted many times. J is TRBJ2-1 and V is TRBV7-9, with 11 bases lining up with TRBD2. This CDR3 has 15 residues. After removal of 5 bases from V and 5 bases from J, the junction contained 5 bases not matched to a gene. CDR1 and CDR2 (germline): SEHNR, FQNEAQ (reference sequence). CDR3 nucleotide sequence: TGTGCCAGCAGCGCTAGCGGGAGGCCAAACAATGAGCAGTTCTTC. Translated: CASSASGRPNNEQFF.

This clonotype occurred a few times. In DNA, the CDR3 is TGTGCCAGCAGTGGCAAGATTCGGGCAGATACGCAGTATTTT. As protein: CASSGKIRADTQYF. The genes are TRBV2 and TRBJ2-3; no clear D gene. The V gene's germline CDR1 is SNHLY and CDR2 FYNNEI. V lost 4 bases and J lost 4, with 12 bases in between. This CDR3 is built from 14 residues.